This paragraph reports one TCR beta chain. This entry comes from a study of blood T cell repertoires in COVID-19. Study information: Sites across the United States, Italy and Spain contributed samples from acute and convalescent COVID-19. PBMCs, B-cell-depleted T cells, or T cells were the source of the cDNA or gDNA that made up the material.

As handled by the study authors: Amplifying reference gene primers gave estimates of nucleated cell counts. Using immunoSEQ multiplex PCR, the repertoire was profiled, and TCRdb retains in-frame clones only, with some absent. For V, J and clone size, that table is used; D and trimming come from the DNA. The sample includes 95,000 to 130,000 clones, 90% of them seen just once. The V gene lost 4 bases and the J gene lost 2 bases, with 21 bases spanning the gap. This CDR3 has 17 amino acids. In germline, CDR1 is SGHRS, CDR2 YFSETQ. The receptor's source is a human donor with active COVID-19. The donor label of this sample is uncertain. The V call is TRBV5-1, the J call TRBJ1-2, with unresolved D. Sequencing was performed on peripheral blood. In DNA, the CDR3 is TGCGCCAGCAGCGATACAGTATTCGGTGCCCCGAACTATGGCTACACCTTC. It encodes CASSDTVFGAPNYGYTF. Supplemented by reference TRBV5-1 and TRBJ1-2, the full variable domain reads KAGVTQTPRYLIKTRGQQVTLSCSPISGHRSVSWYQQTPGQGLQFLFEYFSETQRNKGNFPGRFSGRQFSNSRSEMNVSTLELGDSALYLCASSDTVFGAPNYGYTFGSGTRLTVV.